This T cell receptor (beta chain) was profiled in a study of blood T cells in healthy people across ages. Study-level information: Template-switching capture recovered about one barcoded beta molecule per two T cells. Findings and caveats of the study: Both naive CD4+ cell counts and diversity were greater in long-lived donors than in aged donors.

The germline V gene encodes CDR1 MDHEN and CDR2 SYDVKM. Trimming pared 10 bases from V and 2 bases from J, leaving 13 bases between. The CDR3 has 13 amino acids. This clonotype was counted a single time. The antigen remains unidentified. Combining a sample-barcoded 5' primer with a J-beta primer mix, a second PCR ran for about 6 to 12 cycles. TCRdb analysed the 5' RACE reads with MiXCR anew, one entry per CDR3 protein. The sample consists of around 800,000 distinct CDR3 sequences, around a quarter of them appearing once. These data also formed part of another study, on T cells of mothers and their children. As that study records: Comparable shaping of TCR recombination output by thymic selection was observed in related and unrelated pairs. Overlap ran slightly, non-significantly higher for related than unrelated mother-child pairs.

The V call is TRBV28, the J call TRBJ2-3; D call uncertain. This receptor was identified in a boy aged 10-17 years in good health. Sequencing was performed on blood. The CDR3 loop is CATWSLNTDTQYF. The DNA for the CDR3 is TGTGCCACCTGGTCACTAAACACAGATACGCAGTATTTT.